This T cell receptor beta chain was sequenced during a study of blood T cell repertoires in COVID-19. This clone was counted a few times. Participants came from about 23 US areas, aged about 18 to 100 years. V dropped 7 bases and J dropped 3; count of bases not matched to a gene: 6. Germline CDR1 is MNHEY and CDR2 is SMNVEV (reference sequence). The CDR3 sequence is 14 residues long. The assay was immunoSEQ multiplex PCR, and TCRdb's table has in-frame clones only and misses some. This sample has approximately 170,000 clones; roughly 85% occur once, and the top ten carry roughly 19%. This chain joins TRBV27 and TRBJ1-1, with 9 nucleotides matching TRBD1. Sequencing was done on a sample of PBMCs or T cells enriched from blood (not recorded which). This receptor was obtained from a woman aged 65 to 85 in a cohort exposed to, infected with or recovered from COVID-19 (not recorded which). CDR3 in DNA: TGTGCCAGCAACAAACAGGGGGCATACACTGAAGCTTTCTTT. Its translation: CASNKQGAYTEAFF.